This TCR beta chain was obtained from a study of Graves' ophthalmopathy and Graves' hyperthyroidism. Overall study results and limits: Among expanded thyroid clonotypes above 0.001 frequency, most also occurred in blood.

RNA transcripts provided the template for amplifying TCR beta CDR3 regions. An initial RT-PCR round employing HTBI primers preceded a second-round multiplex PCR. MiXCR, applied by TCRdb to the multiplex PCR reads, yields one record per CDR3 protein. Of almost 750,000 distinct CDR3 sequences listed, 40% are singletons. This clonotype appeared many times. Its antigen is still unknown. This CDR3 has 16 amino acids. Germline V CDR1 and CDR2: LGHNA, YSLEER. The V end was cut by 0 bases, the J end by 8 bases, with 19 bases between. The sample comprised peripheral blood. V usage is TRBV4-3 and J usage is TRBJ1-1; possible D gene TRBD1, 6 bases. This receptor was obtained from an adult man with Graves' ophthalmopathy. The CDR3 loop reads CASSQDFGQRAWEAFF. In DNA, the CDR3 is TGCGCCAGCAGCCAAGACTTTGGACAGCGAGCTTGGGAAGCTTTCTTT.